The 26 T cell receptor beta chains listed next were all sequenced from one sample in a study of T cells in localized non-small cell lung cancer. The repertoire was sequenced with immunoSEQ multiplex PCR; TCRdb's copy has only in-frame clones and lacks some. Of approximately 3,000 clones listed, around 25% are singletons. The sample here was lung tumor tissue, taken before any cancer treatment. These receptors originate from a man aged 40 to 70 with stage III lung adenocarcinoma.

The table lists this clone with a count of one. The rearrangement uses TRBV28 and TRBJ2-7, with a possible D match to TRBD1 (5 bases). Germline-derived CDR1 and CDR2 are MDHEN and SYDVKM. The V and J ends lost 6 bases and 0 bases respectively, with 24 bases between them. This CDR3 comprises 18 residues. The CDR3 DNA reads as TGTGCCAGCAGCCATGTAATTCAGGGCGACCCCAGCTCCTACGAGCAGTACTTC. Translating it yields CASSHVIQGDPSSYEQYF.

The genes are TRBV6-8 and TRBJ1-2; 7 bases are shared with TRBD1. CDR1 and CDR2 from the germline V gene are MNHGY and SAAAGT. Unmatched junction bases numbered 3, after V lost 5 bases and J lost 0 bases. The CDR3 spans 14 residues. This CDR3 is CASSRDRANYGYTF. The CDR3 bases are TGTGCCAGCAGTAGGGACAGAGCTAACTATGGCTACACCTTC.

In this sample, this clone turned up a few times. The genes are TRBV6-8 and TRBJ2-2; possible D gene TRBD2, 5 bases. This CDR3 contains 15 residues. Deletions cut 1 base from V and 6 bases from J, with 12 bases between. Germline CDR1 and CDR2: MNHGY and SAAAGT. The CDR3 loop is CASSYFAGRSGELFF. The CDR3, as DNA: TGTGCCAGCAGTTACTTCGCGGGCCGGTCCGGGGAGCTGTTTTTT.

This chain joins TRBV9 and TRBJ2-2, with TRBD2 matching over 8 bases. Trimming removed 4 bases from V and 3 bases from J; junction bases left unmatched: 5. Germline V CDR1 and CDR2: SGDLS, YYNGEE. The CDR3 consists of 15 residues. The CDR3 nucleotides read TGTGCCAGCAGCCCTATACTAGCGGACACCGGGGAGCTGTTTTTT. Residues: CASSPILADTGELFF.

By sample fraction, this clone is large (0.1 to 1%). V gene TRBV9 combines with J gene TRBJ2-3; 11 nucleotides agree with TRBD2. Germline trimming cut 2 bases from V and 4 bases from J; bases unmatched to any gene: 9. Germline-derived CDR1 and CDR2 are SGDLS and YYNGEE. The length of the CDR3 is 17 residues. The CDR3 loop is CASSVFTSGGPADTQYF. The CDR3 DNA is TGTGCCAGCAGCGTGTTTACTAGCGGGGGACCGGCAGATACGCAGTATTTT.

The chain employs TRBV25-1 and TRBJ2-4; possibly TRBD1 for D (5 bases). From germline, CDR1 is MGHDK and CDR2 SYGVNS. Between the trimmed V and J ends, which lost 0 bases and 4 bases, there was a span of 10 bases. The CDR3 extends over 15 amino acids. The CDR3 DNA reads TGTGCCAGCAGTGAATATCTCCAGGGTAAAAACATTCAGTACTTC. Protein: CASSEYLQGKNIQYF.

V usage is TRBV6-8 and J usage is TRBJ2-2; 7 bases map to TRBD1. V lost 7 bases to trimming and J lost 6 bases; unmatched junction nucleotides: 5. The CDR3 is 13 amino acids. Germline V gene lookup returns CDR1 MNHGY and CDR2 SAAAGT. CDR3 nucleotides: TGTGCCAGCACCGACAGGGCGGCCGGGGAGCTGTTTTTT. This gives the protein CASTDRAAGELFF.

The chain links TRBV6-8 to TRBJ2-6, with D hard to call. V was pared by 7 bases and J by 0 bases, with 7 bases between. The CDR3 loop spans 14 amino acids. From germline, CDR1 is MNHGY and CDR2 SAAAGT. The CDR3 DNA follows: TGTGCCAGCACCGACACCTCTGGGGCCAACGTCCTGACTTTC. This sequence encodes CASTDTSGANVLTF.

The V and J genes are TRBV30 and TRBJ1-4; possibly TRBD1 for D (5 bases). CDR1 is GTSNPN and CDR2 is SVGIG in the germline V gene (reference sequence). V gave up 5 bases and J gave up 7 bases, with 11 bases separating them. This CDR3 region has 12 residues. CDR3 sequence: CAWGRDGEKLFF. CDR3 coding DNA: TGTGCCTGGGGTAGGGACGGTGAAAAACTGTTTTTT.

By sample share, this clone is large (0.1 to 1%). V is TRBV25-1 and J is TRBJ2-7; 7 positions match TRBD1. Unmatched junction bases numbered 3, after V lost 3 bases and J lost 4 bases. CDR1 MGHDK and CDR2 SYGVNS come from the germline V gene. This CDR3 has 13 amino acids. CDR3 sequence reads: CASSDTGDYEQYF. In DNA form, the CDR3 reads TGTGCCAGCAGTGATACAGGGGATTACGAGCAGTACTTC.

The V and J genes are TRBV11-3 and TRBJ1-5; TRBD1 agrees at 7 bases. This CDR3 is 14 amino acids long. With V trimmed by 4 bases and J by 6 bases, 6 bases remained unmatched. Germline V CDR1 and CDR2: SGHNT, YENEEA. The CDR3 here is CASSSRGDSQPQHF. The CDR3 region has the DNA TGTGCCAGCAGCTCCAGGGGGGACAGTCAGCCCCAGCATTTT.

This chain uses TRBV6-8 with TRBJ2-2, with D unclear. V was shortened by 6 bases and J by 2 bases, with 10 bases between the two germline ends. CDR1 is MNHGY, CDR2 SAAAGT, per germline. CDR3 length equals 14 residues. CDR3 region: CASSKDENTGELFF. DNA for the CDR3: TGTGCCAGCAGCAAAGACGAAAACACCGGGGAGCTGTTTTTT.

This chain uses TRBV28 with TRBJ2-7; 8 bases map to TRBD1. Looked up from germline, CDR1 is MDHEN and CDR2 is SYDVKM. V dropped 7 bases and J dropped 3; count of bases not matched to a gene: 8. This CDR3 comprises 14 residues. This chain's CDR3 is CASKVPGQGYEQYF. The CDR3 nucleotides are TGTGCCAGCAAAGTCCCCGGACAGGGCTACGAGCAGTACTTC.

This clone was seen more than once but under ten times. CDR3 nucleotides: TGTGCCTGGAGTGTAAACCGAATGGCTGGGGAGACCCAGTACTTC. Amino acids: CAWSVNRMAGETQYF. The chain joins TRBV30 to TRBJ2-5; no clear D gene. V dropped 0 bases and J dropped 5 bases, with 16 bases sitting between them. This CDR3 spans 15 amino acids. The V gene's germline CDR1 is GTSNPN and CDR2 SVGIG (reference sequence).

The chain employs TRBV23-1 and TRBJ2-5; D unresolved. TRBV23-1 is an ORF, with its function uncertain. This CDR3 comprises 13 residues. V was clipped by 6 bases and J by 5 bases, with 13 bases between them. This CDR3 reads CASSEQMEETQYF. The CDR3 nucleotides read TGCGCCAGCAGCGAACAAATGGAGGAGACCCAGTACTTC.

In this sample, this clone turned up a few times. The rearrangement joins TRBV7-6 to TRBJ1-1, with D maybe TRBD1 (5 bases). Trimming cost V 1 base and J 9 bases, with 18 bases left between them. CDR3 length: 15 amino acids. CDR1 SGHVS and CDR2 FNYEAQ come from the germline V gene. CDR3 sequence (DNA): TGTGCCAGCAGCTTAGACGGTACAGGAATTACTAAAGCTTTCTTT. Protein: CASSLDGTGITKAFF. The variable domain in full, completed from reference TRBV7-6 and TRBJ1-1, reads GAGVSQSPRYKVTKRGQDVALRCDPISGHVSLYWYRQALGQGPEFLTYFNYEAQQDKSGLPNDRFSAERPEGSISTLTIQRTEQRDSAMYRCASSLDGTGITKAFFGQGTRLTVV.

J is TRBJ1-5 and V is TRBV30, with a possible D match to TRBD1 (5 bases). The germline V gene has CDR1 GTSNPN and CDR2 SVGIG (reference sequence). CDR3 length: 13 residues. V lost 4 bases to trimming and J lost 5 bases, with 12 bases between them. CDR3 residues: CAWNLDSYQPQHF. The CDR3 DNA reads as TGTGCCTGGAATCTTGACAGTTATCAGCCCCAGCATTTT.

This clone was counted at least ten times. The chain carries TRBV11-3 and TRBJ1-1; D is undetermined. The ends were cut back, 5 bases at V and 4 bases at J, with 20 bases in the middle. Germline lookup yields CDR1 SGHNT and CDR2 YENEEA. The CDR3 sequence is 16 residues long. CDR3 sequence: CASSRPMGFYGTEAFF. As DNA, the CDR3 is TGTGCCAGCAGCCGTCCAATGGGCTTCTATGGCACTGAAGCTTTCTTT. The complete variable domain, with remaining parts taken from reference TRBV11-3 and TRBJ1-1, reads EAGVVQSPRYKIIEKKQPVAFWCNPISGHNTLYWYLQNLGQGPELLIRYENEEAVDDSQLPKDRFSAERLKGVDSTLKIQPAELGDSAVYLCASSRPMGFYGTEAFFGQGTRLTVV.

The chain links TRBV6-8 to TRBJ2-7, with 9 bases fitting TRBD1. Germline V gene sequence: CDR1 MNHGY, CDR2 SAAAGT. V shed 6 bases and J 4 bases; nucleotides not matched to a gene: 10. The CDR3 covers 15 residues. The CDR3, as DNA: TGTGCCAGCAGACTAGGACAGGGGAACGAGTACGAGCAGTACTTC. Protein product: CASRLGQGNEYEQYF.

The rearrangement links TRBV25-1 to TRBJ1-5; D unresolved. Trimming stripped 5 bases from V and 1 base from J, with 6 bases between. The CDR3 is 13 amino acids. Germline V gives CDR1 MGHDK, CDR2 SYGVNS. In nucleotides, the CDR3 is TGTGCCAGCAGTACACAGAGCAATCAGCCCCAGCATTTT. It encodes CASSTQSNQPQHF.

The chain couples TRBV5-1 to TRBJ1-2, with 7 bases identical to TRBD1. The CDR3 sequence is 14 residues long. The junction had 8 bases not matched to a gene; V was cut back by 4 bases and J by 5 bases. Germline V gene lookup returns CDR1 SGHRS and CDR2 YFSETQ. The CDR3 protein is CASSVSGTEYGYTF. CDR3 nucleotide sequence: TGCGCCAGCAGCGTTTCCGGGACAGAATATGGCTACACCTTC.

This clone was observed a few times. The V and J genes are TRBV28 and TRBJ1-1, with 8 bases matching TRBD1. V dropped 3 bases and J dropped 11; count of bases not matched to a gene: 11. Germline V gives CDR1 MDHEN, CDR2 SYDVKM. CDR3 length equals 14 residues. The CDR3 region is CASSLRGTGPGAFF. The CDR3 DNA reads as TGTGCCAGCAGTTTGAGGGGGACAGGTCCCGGGGCTTTCTTT. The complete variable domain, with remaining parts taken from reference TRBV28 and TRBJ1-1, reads DVKVTQSSRYLVKRTGEKVFLECVQDMDHENMFWYRQDPGLGLRLIYFSYDVKMKEKGDIPEGYSVSREKKERFSLILESASTNQTSMYLCASSLRGTGPGAFFGQGTRLTVV.

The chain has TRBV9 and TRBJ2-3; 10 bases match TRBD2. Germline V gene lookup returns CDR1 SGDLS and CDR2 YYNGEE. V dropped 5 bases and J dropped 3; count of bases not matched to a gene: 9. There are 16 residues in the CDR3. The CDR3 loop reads CASRPSLAGVTDTQYF. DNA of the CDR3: TGTGCCAGCAGGCCCTCCCTAGCGGGGGTGACAGATACGCAGTATTTT. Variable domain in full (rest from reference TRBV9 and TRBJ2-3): DSGVTQTPKHLITATGQRVTLRCSPRSGDLSVYWYQQSLDQGLQFLIQYYNGEERAKGNILERFSAQQFPDLHSELNLSSLELGDSALYFCASRPSLAGVTDTQYFGPGTRLTVL.

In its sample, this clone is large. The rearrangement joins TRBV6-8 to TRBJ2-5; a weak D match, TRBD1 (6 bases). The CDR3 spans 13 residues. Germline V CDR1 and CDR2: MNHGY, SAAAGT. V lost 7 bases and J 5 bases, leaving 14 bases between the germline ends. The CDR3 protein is CASTLQGFETQYF. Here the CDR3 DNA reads TGTGCCAGCACCCTACAGGGTTTCGAGACCCAGTACTTC.

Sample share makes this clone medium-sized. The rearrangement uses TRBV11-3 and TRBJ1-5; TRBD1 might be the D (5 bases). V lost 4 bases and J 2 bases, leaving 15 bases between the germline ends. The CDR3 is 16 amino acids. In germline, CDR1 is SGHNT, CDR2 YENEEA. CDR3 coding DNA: TGTGCCAGCAGCTCTACCGGGACTATACGCAATCAGCCCCAGCATTTT. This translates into CASSSTGTIRNQPQHF.

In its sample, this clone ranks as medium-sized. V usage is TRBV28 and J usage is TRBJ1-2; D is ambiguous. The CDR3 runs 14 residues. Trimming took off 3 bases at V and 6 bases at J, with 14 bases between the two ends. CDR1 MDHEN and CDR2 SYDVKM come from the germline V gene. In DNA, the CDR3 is TGTGCCAGCAGTTTGGTACAGCGGTCTCATGGCTACACCTTC. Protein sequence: CASSLVQRSHGYTF.